This TCR beta chain was profiled in a study of T cell responses to AZD1222 COVID-19 vaccine. Overall study context: Second-dose intervals near 4 or 12 weeks were combined.

Details on this clone: Its antigen remains unknown.

The method was immunoSEQ multiplex PCR; TCRdb's version includes in-frame clones alone and lacks a portion of them. This sample has 95,000 to 110,000 clones, with roughly 90% found just once. The length of the CDR3 is 12 residues. Germline loops: CDR1 LNHDA, CDR2 SQIVND (reference sequence). The V end lost 6 bases, the J end lost 9 bases, and 9 bases lay between the germline ends. General observations from the study: Reportedly, nearly half the spike-specific TCRs target unmutated variant regions. Receipt of two AZD1222 doses was followed by a rise in Spike-specific TCR breadth and depth.

The chain couples TRBV19 to TRBJ1-6; D is ambiguous. Specimen: peripheral blood, collected on day 0 of AZD1222 vaccination. The source of this sequence is an adult in good health. Here the CDR3 DNA reads TGTGCCAGTAGATTCAGAGGTTCACCCCTCCACTTT. It codes for CASRFRGSPLHF.